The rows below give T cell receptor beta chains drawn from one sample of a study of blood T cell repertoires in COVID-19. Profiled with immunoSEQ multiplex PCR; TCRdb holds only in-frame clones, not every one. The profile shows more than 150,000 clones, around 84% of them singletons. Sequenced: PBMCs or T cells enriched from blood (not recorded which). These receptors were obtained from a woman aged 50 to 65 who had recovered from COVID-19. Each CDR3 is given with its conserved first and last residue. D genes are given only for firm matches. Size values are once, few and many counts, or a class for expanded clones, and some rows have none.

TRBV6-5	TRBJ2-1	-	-	TGTGCCAGCAGTTACTCTGGGAGCTCCTACAATGAGCAGTTCTTC	CASSYSGSSYNEQFF
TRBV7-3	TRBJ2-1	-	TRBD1	TGTGCCAGCAGCTTAGGGACAGAGAATGAGCAGTTCTTC	CASSLGTENEQFF
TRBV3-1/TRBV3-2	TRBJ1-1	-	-	TGTGCCAGCAGCCAAGCATGGACACTTGAAGCTTTCTTT	CASSQAWTLEAFF
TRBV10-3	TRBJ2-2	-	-	TGTGCCATCACAGGGGTGAGCACCGGGGAGCTGTTTTTT	CAITGVSTGELFF
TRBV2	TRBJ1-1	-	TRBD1	TGTGCCAGCAGGCAACAGGGGGCGCAGGCTGAAGCTTTCTTT	CASRQQGAQAEAFF
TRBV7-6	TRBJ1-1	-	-	TGTGCCAGCAGCTTAGCAGAGGAAACTGAAGCTTTCTTT	CASSLAEETEAFF
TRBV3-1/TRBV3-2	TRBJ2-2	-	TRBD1	TGTGCCAGCAGCCAACAGGGGGCGGCAAACACCGGGGAGCTGTTTTTT	CASSQQGAANTGELFF
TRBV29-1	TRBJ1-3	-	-	TGCAGCGTTGAAGAGGGGCCCTCTGGAAACACCATATATTTT	CSVEEGPSGNTIYF
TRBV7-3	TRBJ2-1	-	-	TGTGCCAGCAGCTTAGGGGGGAACTACAATGAGCAGTTCTTC	CASSLGGNYNEQFF
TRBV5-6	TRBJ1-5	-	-	TGTGCCAGCAGCTTGTTTTATCAGGGGTATAGCAATCAGCCCCAGCATTTT	CASSLFYQGYSNQPQHF
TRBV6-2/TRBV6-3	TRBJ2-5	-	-	TGTGCCAGCGGTTGGGGGCAGGGGGGAACCCAGTACTTC	CASGWGQGGTQYF
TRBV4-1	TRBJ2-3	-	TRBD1	TGCGCCAGCAGCCGATCGACCGGGACAGGGAGCCCAGATACGCAGTATTTT	CASSRSTGTGSPDTQYF
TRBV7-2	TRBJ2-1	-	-	TGTGCCAGCAGTCCCGGTTATAGCTCCTACAATGAGCAGTTCTTC	CASSPGYSSYNEQFF
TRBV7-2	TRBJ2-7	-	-	TGTGCCAGCAGCTTGGGCGGGACTGGGAAGACCGAGCAGTACTTC	CASSLGGTGKTEQYF
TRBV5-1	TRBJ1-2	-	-	TGCGCCAGCAGAGGGGACGCAGGGGCGCTTGGCTACACCTTC	CASRGDAGALGYTF
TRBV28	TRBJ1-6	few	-	TGTGCCAGCCTAGCCACAGAAAATAATTCACCCCTCCACTTT	CASLATENNSPLHF
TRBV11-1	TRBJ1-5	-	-	TGTGCCAGCAGCTTTACGCAGCGGGTTAGGAATCAGCCCCAGCATTTT	CASSFTQRVRNQPQHF
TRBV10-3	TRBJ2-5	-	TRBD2	TGTGCCATCAGTGATTTGCGGGGGACCGCTCAACAAGAGACCCAGTACTTC	CAISDLRGTAQQETQYF
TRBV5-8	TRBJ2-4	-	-	TGTGCCAGCGGGCTAGGGACAAACAAAAACATTCAGTACTTC	CASGLGTNKNIQYF
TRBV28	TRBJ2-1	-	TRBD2	TGTGCCAGCAGCCGAGCGGGAACCTACAATGAGCAGTTCTTC	CASSRAGTYNEQFF
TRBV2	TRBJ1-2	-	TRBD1	TGTGCCAGCAGTGAAAGCGGTCGCGGAACAGGGGGAAGTTTTGACTATGGCTACACCTTC	CASSESGRGTGGSFDYGYTF
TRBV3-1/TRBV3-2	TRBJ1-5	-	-	TGTGCCAGCAGCCAAAGTCGTCGGGATCAGCCCCAGCATTTT	CASSQSRRDQPQHF
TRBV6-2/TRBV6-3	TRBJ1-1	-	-	TGTGCCAGCAGTTTACAGGGCTCTGAAGCTTTCTTT	CASSLQGSEAFF
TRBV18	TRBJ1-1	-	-	TGTGCCAGCTCACCAGGGGGCTCAATGCCCGGAGAAGCTTTCTTT	CASSPGGSMPGEAFF
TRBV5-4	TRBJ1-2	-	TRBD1	TGTGCCAGCAGCTTGGTTTGGGACAGGGGGAACTATGGCTACACCTTC	CASSLVWDRGNYGYTF
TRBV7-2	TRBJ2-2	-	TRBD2	TGTGCCAGCAGCCTCTCTCCGGGGGGGCGAGCCGGGGAGCTGTTTTTT	CASSLSPGGRAGELFF
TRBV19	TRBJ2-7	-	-	TGTGCCAGTAGTATAGTTCAGGGGTTGGGCTACGAGCAGTACTTC	CASSIVQGLGYEQYF
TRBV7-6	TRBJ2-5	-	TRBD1	TGTGCCAGCAGCCTCGGACAGGGGGCATGGGAGACCCAGTACTTC	CASSLGQGAWETQYF
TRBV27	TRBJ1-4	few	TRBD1	TGTGCCAGCAGTTTAAGGAGGGGGCGTACTAATGAAAAACTGTTTTTT	CASSLRRGRTNEKLFF
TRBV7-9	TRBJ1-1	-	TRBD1	TGTGCCAGCAGCTTAGATCAGGGGGCATGGGCTGAAGCTTTCTTT	CASSLDQGAWAEAFF
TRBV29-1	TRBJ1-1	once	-	TGCAGCGGGATGACAGGCCCCACTGAAGCTTTCTTT	CSGMTGPTEAFF
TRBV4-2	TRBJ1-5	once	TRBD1	TGTGCCAGCAGCCCTCAGGGGGGTAGCAATCAGCCCCAGCATTTT	CASSPQGGSNQPQHF
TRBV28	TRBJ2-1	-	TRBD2	TGTGCCAGCAGTTCAACCCGCACTAGCGGGGCTAACAATGAGCAGTTCTTC	CASSSTRTSGANNEQFF
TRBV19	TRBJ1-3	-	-	TGTGCCAGTACTGAACATTCCACCTCTGGAAACACCATATATTTT	CASTEHSTSGNTIYF
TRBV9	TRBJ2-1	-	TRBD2	TGTGCCAGCAGCGTAGTAGCTAGCGGGAGGTCCTACAATGAGCAGTTCTTC	CASSVVASGRSYNEQFF
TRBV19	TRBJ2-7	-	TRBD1	TGTGCCAGTAGTGCCACCGGGACAGGGACTTCCGAGCAGTACTTC	CASSATGTGTSEQYF
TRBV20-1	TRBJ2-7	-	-	TGCAGTGGAAGGGTTGGGGCCGAGCAGTACTTC	CSGRVGAEQYF
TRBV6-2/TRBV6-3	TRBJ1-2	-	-	TGTGCCAGCAGTTACACGAGGGGAGGAGGCTACACCTTC	CASSYTRGGGYTF
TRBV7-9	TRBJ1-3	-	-	TGTGCCAGCAGCTTAACAGGGAAGTTGGCTGGAAACACCATATATTTT	CASSLTGKLAGNTIYF
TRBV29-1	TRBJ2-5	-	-	TGCAGCGTTGTTGGTAAGGGCTCGGGGGAGACCCAGTACTTC	CSVVGKGSGETQYF
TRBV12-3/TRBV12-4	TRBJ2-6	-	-	TGTGCCAGCAGATCTACTGGGGCCAACGTCCTGACTTTC	CASRSTGANVLTF
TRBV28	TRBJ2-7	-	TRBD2	TGTGCCAGCAGTTCCACCCGGACTAGCGGCAATTCCTACGAGCAGTACTTC	CASSSTRTSGNSYEQYF
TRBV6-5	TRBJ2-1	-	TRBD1	TGTGCCAGCAGGACACAGGGGAATGAGCAGTTCTTC	CASRTQGNEQFF
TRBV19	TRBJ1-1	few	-	TGTGCCAGTAGTATAAGGGGGGGGGAAGCTTTCTTT	CASSIRGGEAFF